This T cell receptor beta chain is from a study of T cell responses to AZD1222 COVID-19 vaccine. The germline V gene encodes CDR1 SGHRS and CDR2 YFSETQ. This CDR3 is 15 amino acids long. Trimming stripped 3 bases from V and 0 bases from J, with 12 bases between. Measured with immunoSEQ multiplex PCR; TCRdb has only the in-frame clones, and not every one. This sample has 100,000 to 150,000 clones, with 86% found just once. This clonotype was sampled from an adult in good health. This specimen was peripheral blood, taken on day 0 of AZD1222 vaccination. The chain uses TRBV5-1 and TRBJ1-1; possibly TRBD1 for D (6 bases). In nucleotides, the CDR3 is TGCGCCAGCAGCTATGGACAGCCCATGAACACTGAAGCTTTCTTT. Translating it yields CASSYGQPMNTEAFF.